Below are 29 T cell receptor beta chains sequenced from a single sample in a study of radiotherapy plus CTLA-4 blockade in lung cancer. Method: immunoSEQ multiplex PCR; TCRdb's copy keeps in-frame clones and lacks some. The top ten hold roughly 10% of the sample, which has roughly 50,000 clones, 70% to 80% seen once. The sample here was peripheral blood, taken from a patient treated with radiotherapy plus ipilimumab. Source of these receptors: a human donor with non-small cell lung cancer who had stable disease on radiotherapy plus ipilimumab.

This clone was seen a few times. The CDR3 DNA reads TGTGCCAGCAGGAGGGGACTAGCGGGGGGCAAGATGGAGGAGCTGTTTTTT. Residues: CASRRGLAGGKMEELFF. This chain joins TRBV2 and TRBJ2-2, with 15 bases identical to TRBD2. V lost 6 bases, J lost 10 bases, and 12 bases stayed unmatched. The CDR3 sequence is 17 residues long. CDR1 and CDR2 from the germline V gene are SNHLY and FYNNEI.

The rearrangement links TRBV7-2 to TRBJ2-2, with D maybe TRBD2 (6 bases). The CDR3 contains 17 residues. The germline V and J ends were trimmed by 5 bases and 1 base, with 17 bases remaining between them. Germline V gene data show CDR1 as SGHTA and CDR2 as FQGNSA. This CDR3 reads CASSGAGGPRNTGELFF. The DNA for the CDR3 is TGTGCCAGCAGCGGGGCAGGAGGGCCCCGGAACACCGGGGAGCTGTTTTTT.

The CDR3 reads CAIWTGVDGNTIYF. CDR3 nucleotides: TGTGCCATTTGGACAGGGGTGGATGGAAACACCATATATTTT. This rearrangement joins TRBV10-3 to TRBJ1-3, with 9 bases lining up with TRBD1. The CDR3 is made up of 14 amino acids. V dropped 9 bases and J dropped 3; count of bases not matched to a gene: 6. Germline CDR1 and CDR2: ENHRY and SYGVKD.

This clone was found a few times. J is TRBJ1-1 and V is TRBV16, with a possible D match to TRBD1 (5 bases). This CDR3 region has 16 residues. The V end was cut by 0 bases, the J end by 10 bases, with 21 bases between. CDR1 KGHSY and CDR2 FQNENV come from the germline V gene. The CDR3 nucleotides read TGTGCCAGCAGCCAATCCGTGGGGAAGGGGCACAGGAGAGCTTTCTTT. This encodes CASSQSVGKGHRRAFF. Full variable domain (remainder filled in from reference TRBV16 and TRBJ1-1): GEEVAQTPKHLVRGEGQKAKLYCAPIKGHSYVFWYQQVLKNEFKFLISFQNENVFDETGMPKERFSAKCLPNSPCSLEIQATKLEDSAVYFCASSQSVGKGHRRAFFGQGTRLTVV.

The chain links TRBV7-2 to TRBJ2-7; TRBD2 agrees at 8 bases. Germline V gene lookup returns CDR1 SGHTA and CDR2 FQGNSA. The CDR3 spans 15 residues. Unmatched junction bases numbered 8, after V lost 5 bases and J lost 2 bases. CDR3: CASSLGAGVPYEQYF. The DNA of the CDR3 is TGTGCCAGCAGCCTAGGAGCGGGGGTTCCCTACGAGCAGTACTTC. The full variable domain, its missing parts supplied by reference TRBV7-2 and TRBJ2-7, is GAGVSQSPSNKVTEKGKDVELRCDPISGHTALYWYRQSLGQGLEFLIYFQGNSAPDKSGLPSDRFSAERTGGSVSTLTIQRTQQEDSAVYLCASSLGAGVPYEQYFGPGTRLTVT.

This chain joins TRBV7-8 and TRBJ1-4; D is uncertain. Trimming took off 4 bases at V and 7 bases at J, with 16 bases between the two ends. The CDR3 spans 15 residues. Germline CDR1 and CDR2: SGHVS and FQNEAQ. The CDR3 sequence: CASSSTRELREKLFF. The CDR3 region has the DNA TGTGCCAGCAGCTCGACCCGCGAACTACGTGAAAAACTGTTTTTT. The full variable domain, its missing parts supplied by reference TRBV7-8 and TRBJ1-4, is GAGVSQSPRYKVAKRGQDVALRCDPISGHVSLFWYQQALGQGPEFLTYFQNEAQLDKSGLPSDRFFAERPEGSVSTLKIQRTQQEDSAVYLCASSSTRELREKLFFGSGTQLSVL.

The chain combines TRBV4-3 with TRBJ1-6, with D possibly TRBD1 on 5 matching bases. V gave up 3 bases and J gave up 0 bases, with 18 bases separating them. The germline V gene encodes CDR1 LGHNA and CDR2 YSLEER. This CDR3 region has 19 residues. CDR3: CASSHQSSTGGSYNSPLHF. The CDR3 region has the DNA TGCGCCAGCAGCCATCAATCGTCAACGGGGGGCTCCTATAATTCACCCCTCCACTTT.

This sequence joins TRBV14 and TRBJ1-1; unclear D gene. CDR3 length equals 14 residues. Trimming took 1 base from V and 1 from J, leaving 7 bases between them. Germline lookup yields CDR1 SGHDN and CDR2 FVKESK. CDR3 residues: CASSQVRGNTEAFF. The CDR3 nucleotides read TGTGCCAGCAGCCAAGTCAGAGGGAACACTGAAGCTTTCTTT. Together with reference TRBV14 and TRBJ1-1, the CDR3 gives the full variable domain: EAGVTQFPSHSVIEKGQTVTLRCDPISGHDNLYWYRRVMGKEIKFLLHFVKESKQDESGMPNNRFLAERTGGTYSTLKVQPAELEDSGVYFCASSQVRGNTEAFFGQGTRLTVV.

The chain links TRBV18 to TRBJ2-4; a weak D match, TRBD2 (5 bases). The germline CDR1 and CDR2 sequences are KGHSH and LQKENI. V was pared by 3 bases and J by 3 bases, with 12 bases between. The CDR3 is 15 amino acids. The CDR3 region has the DNA TGTGCCAGCTCACCCGGGGTGGGTATCAAAAACATTCAGTACTTC. Its protein product is CASSPGVGIKNIQYF.

The rearrangement joins TRBV5-6 to TRBJ1-2; possibly TRBD1 for D (5 bases). Deletions cut 0 bases from V and 7 bases from J, with 10 bases between. The CDR3 loop spans 13 amino acids. Germline assignment: CDR1 SGHDT and CDR2 YYEEEE. The CDR3 coding sequence is TGTGCCAGCAGCTTGGCTCAGGGAGGTGGCTACACCTTC. This sequence encodes CASSLAQGGGYTF.

The V call is TRBV29-1, the J call TRBJ2-1; D ambiguous. Trimming pared 0 bases from V and 4 bases from J, leaving 4 bases between. Germline V gene sequence: CDR1 SQVTM, CDR2 ANQGSEA. The CDR3 totals 12 residues. This CDR3 is CSVEDSYNEQFF. In DNA, the CDR3 is TGCAGCGTTGAAGATTCGTACAATGAGCAGTTCTTC.

The chain couples TRBV5-5 to TRBJ1-4, with a possible D match to TRBD1 (5 bases). This CDR3 region has 16 residues. CDR1 and CDR2 (germline): SGHKS, YYEKEE (reference sequence). V lost 8 bases and J lost 7, with 24 bases in between. CDR3 DNA: TGTGCCAGTCAGGGAGGTGGTAATCGTCGGGGTGAAAAACTGTTTTTT. This encodes CASQGGGNRRGEKLFF. The complete variable domain, with remaining parts taken from reference TRBV5-5 and TRBJ1-4, reads DAGVTQSPTHLIKTRGQQVTLRCSPISGHKSVSWYQQVLGQGPQFIFQYYEKEERGRGNFPDRFSARQFPNYSSELNVNALLLGDSALYLCASQGGGNRRGEKLFFGSGTQLSVL.

The chain carries TRBV7-9 and TRBJ2-3; 7 nucleotides match TRBD1. The germline gives CDR1 SEHNR, CDR2 FQNEAQ (reference sequence). The CDR3 is made up of 14 amino acids. V gave up 5 bases and J gave up 5 bases; unmatched junction bases: 7. In DNA, the CDR3 is TGTGCCAGCAGCCTTACAGGGGTAATAGATACGCAGTATTTT. Translation gives CASSLTGVIDTQYF.

The rearrangement joins TRBV10-2 to TRBJ2-5, with 8 bases aligning to TRBD1. The CDR3 extends over 15 amino acids. Germline values: CDR1 WSHSY, CDR2 SAAADI. V was pared by 4 bases and J by 5 bases, with 9 bases of the junction left unmatched. The CDR3 loop is CASSGLGQGGETQYF. DNA of the CDR3: TGCGCCAGCAGTGGCCTAGGACAGGGAGGCGAGACCCAGTACTTC.

The chain carries TRBV15 and TRBJ1-5; D gene uncertain. The CDR3 covers 16 residues. Germline V gives CDR1 LNHNV, CDR2 YYDKDF (reference sequence). V lost 0 bases to trimming and J lost 1 base, with 10 bases between them. The CDR3 sequence: CATSRDPRRSNQPQHF. CDR3 nucleotides: TGTGCCACCAGCAGAGATCCTAGGCGCAGCAATCAGCCCCAGCATTTT.

This clone was recorded once. The V and J genes are TRBV6-5 and TRBJ2-5; D remains unclear. CDR3 size: 12 residues. Between the trimmed V and J ends, which lost 2 bases and 4 bases, there was a span of 5 bases. From germline, CDR1 is MNHEY and CDR2 SVGAGI. The CDR3 DNA reads TGTGCCAGCAGTTACCGTGGAGAGACCCAGTACTTC. Translated, it gives CASSYRGETQYF.

V and J are TRBV12-5 and TRBJ1-5, with D tentatively TRBD1 (5 bases). Between the trimmed V and J ends, which lost 5 bases and 0 bases, there was a span of 11 bases. Per germline, CDR1 LGHNT and CDR2 FRNRAP. The CDR3 length is 15 residues. CDR3 DNA: TGTGCTAGTGGTGGGGCAGGAGTTAGCAATCAGCCCCAGCATTTT. Translated, it gives CASGGAGVSNQPQHF.

The V gene is TRBV6-5, the J gene TRBJ2-1; perhaps TRBD1 as D (6 bases). CDR3 length: 13 amino acids. From germline, CDR1 is MNHEY and CDR2 SVGAGI. Trimming pared 7 bases from V and 6 bases from J, leaving 13 bases between. DNA for the CDR3: TGTGCCAGCACGCCAGGGGTGGGCAATGAGCAGTTCTTC. Amino acid sequence: CASTPGVGNEQFF.

This clone has only one observation. Within the sample, other DNA sequences also encode this same CDR3. This chain connects TRBV6-5 to TRBJ2-7; D might be TRBD2 (6 bases). Trimming removed 5 bases at V and 7 bases at J, with 9 bases between. Germline V CDR1 and CDR2: MNHEY, SVGAGI. The CDR3 length is 11 residues. The chain's CDR3 is CASSPGGEQYF. CDR3 coding DNA: TGTGCCAGCAGTCCCGGGGGTGAGCAGTACTTC.

V and J are TRBV28 and TRBJ2-4; 8 bases line up with TRBD1. After removal of 8 bases from V and 3 bases from J, the junction contained 6 bases not matched to a gene. CDR1 is MDHEN and CDR2 is SYDVKM in the germline V gene. The CDR3 runs to 14 residues. The CDR3 sequence is CASGQGGGKNIQYF. As DNA, the CDR3 is TGTGCCAGCGGACAGGGAGGCGGCAAAAACATTCAGTACTTC.

The chain is built from TRBV5-1 and TRBJ2-1; 12 bases are a match to TRBD2. The CDR3 consists of 15 residues. Unmatched junction bases numbered 2, after V lost 2 bases and J lost 5 bases. Germline V gene lookup returns CDR1 SGHRS and CDR2 YFSETQ. As DNA, the CDR3 is TGCGCCAGCAGCTTAGGACTAGCGGGGAACAATGAGCAGTTCTTC. Protein product: CASSLGLAGNNEQFF.

This clone was seen more than once but under ten times. The rearrangement joins TRBV14 to TRBJ2-7; D ambiguous. Germline CDR1 and CDR2: SGHDN and FVKESK. The CDR3 has 13 amino acids. Trimming pared 1 base from V and 6 bases from J, leaving 10 bases between. CDR3 sequence reads: CASSQALSGEQYF. In DNA form, the CDR3 reads TGTGCCAGCAGCCAAGCACTCTCGGGCGAGCAGTACTTC.

This clone appeared many times. The chain couples TRBV6-5 to TRBJ1-1; D is ambiguous. This CDR3 comprises 14 residues. Trimming took 3 bases from V and 1 from J, leaving 9 bases between them. Germline CDR1 and CDR2: MNHEY and SVGAGI. This chain's CDR3 is CASSYRIENTEAFF. The CDR3, as DNA: TGTGCCAGCAGTTATCGAATAGAGAACACTGAAGCTTTCTTT.

The gene calls are TRBV7-6 and TRBJ2-3; TRBD2 aligns across 11 bases. CDR3 size: 16 residues. The V gene's germline CDR1 is SGHVS and CDR2 FNYEAQ. Trimming removed 4 bases from V and 2 bases from J; junction bases left unmatched: 5. In nucleotides, the CDR3 is TGTGCCAGCAGCTCGGGACTAGCGGAGTCCACAGATACGCAGTATTTT. This encodes CASSSGLAESTDTQYF.

The rearrangement links TRBV14 to TRBJ1-2, with 10 bases matching TRBD1. From germline, CDR1 is SGHDN and CDR2 FVKESK. The junction had 6 bases not matched to a gene; V was cut back by 4 bases and J by 4 bases. The CDR3 is made up of 15 amino acids. The CDR3, as DNA: TGTGCCAGCAGCCGCTTGGGACAGGGGACCTATGGCTACACCTTC. Translating gives CASSRLGQGTYGYTF.

This clone was seen more than once but under ten times. The chain carries TRBV6-1 and TRBJ1-2; no firm D call. Germline values: CDR1 MNHNS, CDR2 SASEGT. This CDR3 comprises 11 residues. Between the trimmed V and J ends, which lost 5 bases and 8 bases, there was a span of 9 bases. CDR3 protein: CASSLSGGYTF. As DNA, the CDR3 is TGTGCCAGCAGTCTAAGCGGGGGCTACACCTTC.

The table lists this clone with a few counts. The chain combines TRBV5-6 with TRBJ1-2; no clear D. The CDR3 runs 14 residues. CDR1 is SGHDT, CDR2 YYEEEE, per germline. Trimming removed 2 bases at V and 5 bases at J, with 13 bases between. CDR3 amino acids: CASSLTRVEYGYTF. The CDR3, as DNA: TGTGCCAGCAGCTTAACGAGGGTAGAATATGGCTACACCTTC.

In its sample, this clone was seen a few times. The CDR3 DNA sequence: TGTGCCAGCAGCTTAGCAGGCAGCTACAATGAGCAGTTCTTC. Translation gives CASSLAGSYNEQFF. The chain recombines TRBV7-6 with TRBJ2-1; D unclear. This CDR3 spans 14 amino acids. The germline CDR1 and CDR2 sequences are SGHVS and FNYEAQ. Trimming left V 0 bases short and J 3 bases short, with 6 bases between. The whole variable domain, filled in from reference TRBV7-6 and TRBJ2-1, reads GAGVSQSPRYKVTKRGQDVALRCDPISGHVSLYWYRQALGQGPEFLTYFNYEAQQDKSGLPNDRFSAERPEGSISTLTIQRTEQRDSAMYRCASSLAGSYNEQFFGPGTRLTVL.

For this clone: One end of the junction is discordant with germline, which a read error may explain. The chain has TRBV9 and TRBJ1-1, with 10 bases fitting TRBD1. Germline V gene lookup returns CDR1 SGDLS and CDR2 YYNGEE. The CDR3 has 17 amino acids. The CDR3 coding sequence is TGTGCCAGCAGCGTGGACCCCGGGACAGGGGTGAAAACTGAAGCTTTCTTT. It codes for CASSVDPGTGVKTEAFF. Based on the CDR3 plus reference TRBV9 and TRBJ1-1, the full variable domain is DSGVTQTPKHLITATGQRVTLRCSPRSGDLSVYWYQQSLDQGLQFLIQYYNGEERAKGNILERFSAQQFPDLHSELNLSSLELGDSALYFCASSVDPGTGVKTEAFFGQGTRLTVV.